A single sample gave rise to the 19 T cell receptor beta chains below, sequenced in a study of Graves' ophthalmopathy and Graves' hyperthyroidism (dated by TCRdb to 2016 to 2019). Sequencer: Illumina HiSeq 2000. TCR beta CDR3 regions were amplified from RNA transcripts for repertoire sequencing. The first round was an RT-PCR using HTBI primers with the Qiagen OneStep RT-PCR kit, and this first round was followed by a second-round multiplex PCR, then size selection and purification. Using fastp trimming at Q25 and MiXCR clonotype assembly, TCRdb reanalyzed the public sequencing data and kept in-frame beta chains. Each CDR3 protein appears once, grouped with its most common genes and DNA. This sample gives about 500,000 distinct CDR3 sequences in total; 35% to 45% of them show up just once. The ten largest clones add up to about 4% of the sample. The specimen was peripheral blood or thyroid tissue (not recorded which). The receptors stem from an adult man with Graves' hyperthyroidism.

This clonotype was counted many times. The chain carries TRBV7-2 and TRBJ2-5, with D possibly being TRBD1 (6 bases). V was shortened by 3 bases and J by 5 bases, with 7 bases between the two germline ends. CDR1 is SGHTA and CDR2 is FQGNSA in the germline V gene. This CDR3 is 12 amino acids long. In DNA form, the CDR3 reads TGTGCCAGCAGCTTTCAGGGGGAGACCCAGTACTTC. Translating it yields CASSFQGETQYF.

This clonotype was counted at least ten times. This chain's CDR3 is CASSRRQGALGYGYTF. CDR3 DNA sequence: TGTGCCAGCAGTCGCCGACAGGGGGCGTTGGGTTATGGCTACACCTTC. This chain links TRBV12-3 or TRBV12-4 with TRBJ1-2; TRBD1 agrees at 10 bases. There are 16 residues in the CDR3. Losses at the gene ends were 5 bases for V and 5 bases for J; bases not matched to a gene: 11.

Ten or more counts support this clonotype. The chain has TRBV15 and TRBJ1-2; a weak D match, TRBD1 (5 bases). Germline loops: CDR1 LNHNV, CDR2 YYDKDF (reference sequence). The CDR3 has 14 amino acids. Trimming left V 3 bases short and J 2 bases short, with 10 bases between. The CDR3 reads CATSSAGSNYGYTF. The CDR3 region has the DNA TGTGCCACCAGCAGTGCAGGGTCCAACTATGGCTACACCTTC.

Ten or more counts support this clonotype. This chain connects TRBV20-1 to TRBJ2-7; a weak D match, TRBD1 (6 bases). This CDR3 region has 15 residues. Germline lookup yields CDR1 DFQATT and CDR2 SNEGSKA (reference sequence). With 2 bases removed from V and 1 base from J, the gap between germline ends came to 15 bases. The DNA of the CDR3 is TGCAGTGCTAGACCCCTAAGACAGGTTTCCTACGAGCAGTACTTC. Translated: CSARPLRQVSYEQYF.

The rearrangement uses TRBV10-3 and TRBJ2-7, with TRBD1 matching 10 bases. Germline-derived CDR1 and CDR2 are ENHRY and SYGVKD. The CDR3 sequence is 16 residues long. J lost 7 bases, V lost 0 bases, and 9 bases had no gene match. CDR3 coding DNA: TGTGCCATCAGTGAGTCGATGACAGGGGGCTACAATGAGCAGTACTTC. This codes for CAISESMTGGYNEQYF.

This clonotype turned up a few times. V usage is TRBV29-1 and J usage is TRBJ2-3; weak D call: TRBD1 (5 bases). Trimming removed 4 bases at V and 1 base at J, with 12 bases between. The CDR3 loop spans 14 amino acids. Germline loops: CDR1 SQVTM, CDR2 ANQGSEA. CDR3 region: CSVASGSRTDTQYF. The CDR3 DNA reads as TGCAGCGTTGCATCAGGGTCTCGCACAGATACGCAGTATTTT.

As for this clonotype: Possible read error: a much larger clone is one base away. This chain joins TRBV20-1 and TRBJ2-7, with D uncertain. This CDR3 has 14 residues. Per germline, CDR1 DFQATT and CDR2 SNEGSKA (reference sequence). Trimming took off 5 bases at V and 4 bases at J, with 18 bases between the two ends. CDR3 amino acids: CSAQSGPAGYEQYF. The DNA of the CDR3 is TGCAGTGCTCAATCCGGACCAGCTGGATACGAGCAGTACTTC.

The chain is built from TRBV12-3 or TRBV12-4 and TRBJ1-3; D possibly corresponds to TRBD1 (6 bases). This CDR3 is built from 16 residues. With 0 bases removed from V and 3 bases from J, the gap between germline ends came to 12 bases. The CDR3 region is CASSLAGGVGGNTIYF. In DNA form, the CDR3 reads TGTGCCAGCAGTTTAGCGGGGGGCGTCGGTGGAAACACCATATATTTT.

This clonotype was detected many times. This chain links TRBV12-3 or TRBV12-4 with TRBJ2-7; the match to TRBD1 covers 10 bases. V shed 2 bases and J 4 bases; nucleotides not matched to a gene: 5. The CDR3 loop spans 15 amino acids. The CDR3 reads CASSLSGTGVYEQYF. The CDR3 nucleotides read TGTGCCAGCAGTTTATCCGGGACAGGGGTTTACGAGCAGTACTTC.

In regard to this clonotype: A much larger clone is a single base away; this may be a read error. The V gene is TRBV7-6, the J gene TRBJ2-7, with TRBD1 identical over 9 bases. CDR1 and CDR2 (germline): SGHVS, FNYEAQ. The trim removed 5 bases at V and 2 bases at J, leaving 7 bases unmatched. The CDR3 has 15 amino acids. Here the CDR3 DNA reads TGTGCCAGCAGCCCCCCCGGGACAGGGACCTACGAGCAGTACTTC. Translating it yields CASSPPGTGTYEQYF.

This chain connects TRBV2 to TRBJ2-5, with D hard to call. Germline values: CDR1 SNHLY, CDR2 FYNNEI. Trimming cost V 8 bases and J 9 bases, with 22 bases left between them. This CDR3 comprises 14 residues. CDR3 DNA: TGTGCCAGCTTGGAAGAATTGGGCAATCAGCCCCAGTACTTC. It encodes CASLEELGNQPQYF. Full variable domain (missing parts from reference TRBV2 and TRBJ2-5): EPEVTQTPSHQVTQMGQEVILRCVPISNHLYFYWYRQILGQKVEFLVSFYNNEISEKSEIFDDQFSVERPDGSNFTLKIRSTKLEDSAMYFCASLEELGNQPQYFGPGTRLLVL.

V gene TRBV5-1 combines with J gene TRBJ1-1; D is possibly TRBD1 (6 bases). Trimming removed 0 bases at V and 4 bases at J, with 13 bases between. The CDR3 is 15 amino acids. Germline CDR1 and CDR2: SGHRS and YFSETQ. In nucleotides, the CDR3 is TGCGCCAGCAGCTTGGAGGGGGGAGTGGGCACTGAAGCTTTCTTT. Its protein is CASSLEGGVGTEAFF. The complete variable domain, with remaining parts taken from reference TRBV5-1 and TRBJ1-1, reads KAGVTQTPRYLIKTRGQQVTLSCSPISGHRSVSWYQQTPGQGLQFLFEYFSETQRNKGNFPGRFSGRQFSNSRSEMNVSTLELGDSALYLCASSLEGGVGTEAFFGQGTRLTVV.

This chain connects TRBV10-2 to TRBJ2-5, with 7 nucleotides matching TRBD2. Germline CDR1 and CDR2: WSHSY and SAAADI. The V and J ends lost 5 bases and 5 bases, in that order; junction bases with no gene match: 5. The CDR3 is 13 residues long. This CDR3 reads CASSPLASETQYF. In DNA form, the CDR3 reads TGCGCCAGCAGTCCACTAGCGAGCGAGACCCAGTACTTC.

Ten or more counts support this clonotype. This chain's CDR3 is CSARSLAGSYEQYF. Written as DNA, the CDR3 is TGCAGTGCTAGATCGCTAGCGGGCTCCTACGAGCAGTACTTC. The chain is built from TRBV20-1 and TRBJ2-7, with 8 bases fitting TRBD2. The V segment lost 2 bases and the J segment 0 bases; nucleotides outside the gene matches: 3. The CDR3 runs 14 residues. The germline gives CDR1 DFQATT, CDR2 SNEGSKA (reference sequence).

CDR3 sequence: CASSPPLMSGGTPGELFF. The CDR3 DNA sequence: TGTGCCAGCAGTCCCCCGTTGATGAGCGGGGGGACTCCCGGGGAGCTGTTTTTT. This sequence joins TRBV6-5 and TRBJ2-2; TRBD2 aligns across 9 bases. The CDR3 length is 18 residues. Germline lookup yields CDR1 MNHEY and CDR2 SVGAGI. J lost 6 bases, V lost 5 bases, and 16 bases had no gene match.

The chain combines TRBV25-1 with TRBJ2-5; the D gene is possibly TRBD1 (5 bases). Deletions cut 4 bases from V and 4 bases from J, with 10 bases between. Germline-derived CDR1 and CDR2 are MGHDK and SYGVNS. This CDR3 is 13 amino acids long. The CDR3 bases are TGTGCCAGCAGTGCATGGACAACAGAGACCCAGTACTTC. Its translation is CASSAWTTETQYF.

This clonotype showed up many times. The genes are TRBV2 and TRBJ2-7, with D possibly called TRBD1 or TRBD2 (5 bases each). V was shortened by 8 bases and J by 7 bases, with 12 bases between the two germline ends. Germline V CDR1 and CDR2: SNHLY, FYNNEI. This CDR3 has 11 amino acids. The CDR3 here is CASGGHREQYF. The DNA of the CDR3 is TGTGCCAGCGGAGGACACAGGGAGCAGTACTTC.

This clonotype was counted a few times. The chain recombines TRBV9 with TRBJ2-2; unclear D gene. The germline gives CDR1 SGDLS, CDR2 YYNGEE. The CDR3 sequence is 14 residues long. V was shortened by 1 base and J by 5 bases, with 9 bases between the two germline ends. The CDR3 DNA sequence: TGTGCCAGCAGCGTATTGCCAACTACCGGGGAGCTGTTTTTT. It encodes CASSVLPTTGELFF. The variable domain in full, with the rest retrieved from reference TRBV9 and TRBJ2-2, is DSGVTQTPKHLITATGQRVTLRCSPRSGDLSVYWYQQSLDQGLQFLIQYYNGEERAKGNILERFSAQQFPDLHSELNLSSLELGDSALYFCASSVLPTTGELFFGEGSRLTVL.

This clonotype was recorded many times. The chain uses TRBV12-3 or TRBV12-4 and TRBJ2-2, with D unclear. The V end lost 2 bases, the J end lost 4 bases, and 5 bases lay between the germline ends. This CDR3 comprises 13 residues. The CDR3 coding sequence is TGTGCCAGCAGTTTAAAAGGCACCGGGGAGCTGTTTTTT. The encoded protein is CASSLKGTGELFF.